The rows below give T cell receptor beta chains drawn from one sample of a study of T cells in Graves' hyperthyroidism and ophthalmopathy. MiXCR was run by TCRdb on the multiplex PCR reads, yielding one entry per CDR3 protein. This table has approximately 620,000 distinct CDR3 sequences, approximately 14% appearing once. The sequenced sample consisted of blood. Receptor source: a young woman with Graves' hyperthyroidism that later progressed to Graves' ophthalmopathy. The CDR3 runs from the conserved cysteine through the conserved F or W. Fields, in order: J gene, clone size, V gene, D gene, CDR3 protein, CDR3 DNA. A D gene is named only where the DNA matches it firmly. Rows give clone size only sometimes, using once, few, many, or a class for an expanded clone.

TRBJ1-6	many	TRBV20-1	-	CSASVRDTSYSYNSPLHF	TGCAGTGCTAGTGTCCGGGACACAAGCTACTCCTATAATTCACCCCTCCACTTT
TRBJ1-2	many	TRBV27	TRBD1	CASSFLSDRGGYTF	TGTGCCAGCAGTTTCCTTTCGGACAGGGGCGGCTACACCTTC
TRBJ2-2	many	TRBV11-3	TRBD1	CASRDRDIDTGELFF	TGTGCCAGTCGGGACAGGGACATTGACACCGGGGAGCTGTTTTTT
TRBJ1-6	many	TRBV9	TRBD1	CASSVVGDRRSPLHF	TGTGCCAGCAGCGTAGTTGGGGACAGGCGATCACCCCTCCACTTT
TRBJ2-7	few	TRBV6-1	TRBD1	CASSPTGGLSYEQYF	TGTGCCAGCAGTCCGACAGGGGGGTTATCCTACGAGCAGTACTTC
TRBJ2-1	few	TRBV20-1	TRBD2	CSAEGTSGRDGFF	TGCAGTGCTGAGGGGACTAGCGGGAGGGACGGGTTCTTC
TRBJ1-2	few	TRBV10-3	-	CAISERAPGVGYGYTF	TGTGCCATCAGTGAGCGGGCCCCAGGAGTGGGCTATGGCTACACCTTC
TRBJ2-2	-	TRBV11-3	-	CASSRGTERGELFF	TGTGCCAGCAGCCGGGGCACGGAACGAGGGGAGCTGTTTTTT
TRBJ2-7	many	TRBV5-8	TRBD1	CASSGPSGTGTYEQYF	TGTGCCAGCAGTGGACCTTCCGGGACAGGGACTTACGAGCAGTACTTC
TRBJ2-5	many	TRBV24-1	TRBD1	CATSDEDRGPETQYF	TGTGCCACCAGTGATGAGGACAGGGGGCCAGAGACCCAGTACTTC
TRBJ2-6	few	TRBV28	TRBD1	CASSLPGQGAFGANVLTF	TGTGCCAGCAGTCTACCGGGACAGGGGGCTTTTGGGGCCAACGTCCTGACTTTC
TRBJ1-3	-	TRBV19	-	CASSSPGPYSGNTIYF	TGTGCCAGTAGCTCCCCGGGACCCTACTCTGGAAACACCATATATTTT
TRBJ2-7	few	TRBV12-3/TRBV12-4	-	CASRLRSYEQYF	TGTGCCAGCAGACTACGCTCCTACGAGCAGTACTTC
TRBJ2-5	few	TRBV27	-	CASSSRAQRTQYF	TGTGCCAGCAGTTCCCGGGCCCAAAGGACCCAGTACTTC
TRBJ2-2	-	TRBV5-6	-	CASSLEGVAGELFF	TGTGCCAGCAGCTTGGAGGGAGTGGCCGGGGAGCTGTTTTTT
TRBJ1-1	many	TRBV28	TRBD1	CASSSIKTGTFADTEAFF	TGTGCCAGCAGTTCGATAAAGACAGGGACGTTTGCCGACACTGAAGCTTTCTTT
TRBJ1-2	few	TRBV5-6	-	CASSSVDWGAYGYTF	TGTGCCAGCAGCTCGGTGGACTGGGGGGCCTATGGCTACACCTTC
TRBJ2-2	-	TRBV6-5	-	CASSYASRGVGELFF	TGTGCCAGCAGCTACGCGTCCAGGGGTGTGGGGGAGCTGTTTTTT
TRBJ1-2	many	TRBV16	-	CASSQSPAYGYTF	TGTGCCAGCAGCCAATCCCCAGCCTATGGCTACACCTTC
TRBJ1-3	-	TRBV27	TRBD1	CASQGAGNTIYF	TGTGCCAGCCAGGGGGCTGGAAACACCATATATTTT
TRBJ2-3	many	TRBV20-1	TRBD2	CSAHPRGTSGSTDTQYF	TGCAGTGCCCACCCGCGTGGGACTAGCGGGAGCACAGATACGCAGTATTTT
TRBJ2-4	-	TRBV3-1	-	CASSQGGAGAKNIQYF	TGTGCCAGCAGCCAAGGGGGCGCAGGGGCCAAAAACATTCAGTACTTC
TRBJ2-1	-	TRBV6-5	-	CASSYSTSVGPNEQFF	TGTGCCAGCAGTTACTCAACCAGCGTGGGCCCCAATGAGCAGTTCTTC
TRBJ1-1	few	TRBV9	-	CASSVGQPGTEAFF	TGTGCCAGCAGCGTGGGGCAGCCGGGGACTGAAGCTTTCTTT
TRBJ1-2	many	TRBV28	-	CASSSPGGSPTNYGYTF	TGTGCCAGCAGTTCTCCTGGGGGGTCCCCAACTAACTATGGCTACACCTTC
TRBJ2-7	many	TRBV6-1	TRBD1	CASSPPGQIYEQYF	TGTGCCAGCAGTCCCCCGGGACAGATCTACGAGCAGTACTTC
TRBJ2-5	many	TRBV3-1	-	CASSRLLALTETQYF	TGTGCCAGCAGCCGCCTTCTAGCGCTCACAGAGACCCAGTACTTC
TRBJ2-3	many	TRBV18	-	CASSPESTDTQYF	TGCGCCAGCAGCCCGGAGAGCACAGATACGCAGTATTTT
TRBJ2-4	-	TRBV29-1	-	CSVEAHTQAKNIQYF	TGCAGCGTTGAAGCACATACTCAAGCCAAAAACATTCAGTACTTC
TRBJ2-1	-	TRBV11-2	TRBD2	CASSRRLAGEVETQFF	TGTGCCAGCAGCCGGAGACTAGCAGGAGAGGTGGAGACCCAGTTCTTC
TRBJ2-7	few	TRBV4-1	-	CASSQHPGAGYEQCF	TGCGCCAGCAGCCAACACCCGGGTGCGGGCTACGAGCAGTGCTTC